A selection of T cell receptor beta chains follows, all from one sample in a study of blood T cell repertoires in COVID-19. TCRdb keeps only in-frame clones here, not all; method: immunoSEQ multiplex PCR. The data show around 100,000 clones, around 87% seen once. The sequenced sample was peripheral blood. All receptors derive from a woman aged 80 or over with acute or convalescent COVID-19. CDR3s include the opening cysteine and the closing phenylalanine or tryptophan. Each record gives: V gene, J gene, clone size, D gene, CDR3 DNA, CDR3 protein. The D gene is left open where the match is weak. Rows give clone size only sometimes, using once, few, many, or a class for an expanded clone.

TRBV4-1	TRBJ2-7	.	.	TGCGCCAGCAGCCAATTGACAGGACGACTGTCGGGCGAGCAGTACTTC	CASSQLTGRLSGEQYF
TRBV5-6	TRBJ2-5	.	.	TGTGCCAGCGACTTGACGGGAAGCTTCGAGACCCAGTACTTC	CASDLTGSFETQYF
TRBV7-9	TRBJ2-7	.	.	TGTGCCAGCAGCTTAGTGGCGGCTTACGAGCAGTACTTC	CASSLVAAYEQYF
TRBV30	TRBJ1-2	.	.	TGTGCCTGGAGTCTGCAGACACTCGGCTACACCTTC	CAWSLQTLGYTF
TRBV5-4	TRBJ2-7	.	.	TGTGCCAGCAGCGGCGACGGGGACTTTTACGAGCAGTACTTC	CASSGDGDFYEQYF
TRBV5-1	TRBJ1-4	.	TRBD1	TGCGCCAGCAGCTTGGGACAGGGGTCTGAAAAACTGTTTTTT	CASSLGQGSEKLFF
TRBV18	TRBJ2-2	.	.	TGTGCCAGCTCACCGGCGGCACAGGGATTAAACACCGGGGAGCTGTTTTTT	CASSPAAQGLNTGELFF
TRBV7-8	TRBJ2-5	.	.	TGTGCCAGCAGCTTAGTTCCGAAACGTCGGGAGACCCAGTACTTC	CASSLVPKRRETQYF
TRBV27	TRBJ1-5	.	.	TGTGCCAGCAGTTTAACAGGGCGCAATCAGCCCCAGCATTTT	CASSLTGRNQPQHF
TRBV11-2	TRBJ2-5	.	.	TGTGCCAGCAGCTTAGTGGAGGGTCCGACGACCCAGTACTTC	CASSLVEGPTTQYF
TRBV19	TRBJ1-2	once	TRBD1	TGTGCCAGTAGTGAACAGGGGGCTGGCTATGGCTACACCTTC	CASSEQGAGYGYTF
TRBV7-9	TRBJ1-3	.	TRBD1	TGTGCCAGCAGCTCAACGACAGGGCTTAGAAACACCATATATTTT	CASSSTTGLRNTIYF
TRBV9	TRBJ2-3	.	.	TGTGCCAGCACCCCCATTACAGATACGCAGTATTTT	CASTPITDTQYF
TRBV11-2	TRBJ2-5	once	.	TGTGCCAGCAGCTTAATGTCTTCAGAGACCCAGTACTTC	CASSLMSSETQYF
TRBV2	TRBJ2-5	.	TRBD1	TGTGCCAGCAAAAAGACAGGGTTGAGGGAGACCCAGTACTTC	CASKKTGLRETQYF
TRBV6-5	TRBJ2-3	.	.	TGTGCCAGCAATCGGGTCCCAGATACGCAGTATTTT	CASNRVPDTQYF
TRBV5-6	TRBJ2-5	.	.	TGTGCCAGCAGCTTTGGGAGATTCGAGACCCAGTACTTC	CASSFGRFETQYF
TRBV28	TRBJ2-1	.	TRBD1	TGTGCCAGCAGCAGAGGACGAGGGGGCTACTACAATGAGCAGTTCTTC	CASSRGRGGYYNEQFF
TRBV6-2/TRBV6-3	TRBJ2-1	.	.	TGTGCCAGCAGTTACTCGGGGGGGCCCTACAATGAGCAGTTCTTC	CASSYSGGPYNEQFF
TRBV9	TRBJ2-7	.	.	TGTGCCAGCAGCGTAGGGGACACCTTCTACGAGCAGTACTTC	CASSVGDTFYEQYF